The T cell receptor beta chain described here comes from a study of cytomegalovirus exposure and HLA in healthy donors. PCR used 60 Vbeta primers and 13 Jbeta primers. The protocol was immunoSEQ multiplex PCR, while the TCRdb copy is restricted to in-frame clones and leaves out a portion. The sample records fewer than 200,000 clones, approximately 72% being singletons. V shed 6 bases and J 6 bases; nucleotides not matched to a gene: 5. Germline values: CDR1 MDHEN, CDR2 SYDVKM. CDR3 size: 15 residues. In its sample, this clone was seen a few times. The TCR originated in a female donor in good health and CMV-seronegative. The material sequenced was PBMCs. This rearrangement joins TRBV28 to TRBJ2-1; 13 bases map to TRBD2. In DNA, the CDR3 is TGTGCCAGCAGATCACTAGCGGGAGGGCCCAATGAGCAGTTCTTC. Its translation is CASRSLAGGPNEQFF.